This T cell receptor (beta chain) was identified in a study of T cell responses to AZD1222 COVID-19 vaccine. Notes on the study in general: Repertoires were collected only later (after the peak T cell response had occurred). CD4 TCRs covered the whole spike, strongest at regions 160-218 and 743-854. When two AZD1222 doses had been given, Spike-specific TCR breadth and depth rose. The donor cohort was predominantly white British with a female majority, and clonal diversity may have been underestimated.

Trimming pared 5 bases from V and 0 bases from J, leaving 6 bases between. There are 12 residues in the CDR3. Germline V gene sequence: CDR1 SGHRS, CDR2 YFSETQ. Sequencing was performed with immunoSEQ multiplex PCR; in TCRdb, only in-frame clones are kept and a portion is missing. The repertoire has fewer than 200,000 clones, approximately 92% of them found once; the top ten carry roughly 10%. As concerns this clone: Antigen unknown.

The sequence derives from an adult in good health. The specimen was peripheral blood, collected on day 0 of AZD1222 vaccination. V usage is TRBV5-1 and J usage is TRBJ2-7; the D is unclear. The CDR3 DNA reads as TGCGCCAGCAGGAAGGACTCCTACGAGCAGTACTTC. It is translated as CASRKDSYEQYF. Full variable domain (remainder filled in from reference TRBV5-1 and TRBJ2-7): KAGVTQTPRYLIKTRGQQVTLSCSPISGHRSVSWYQQTPGQGLQFLFEYFSETQRNKGNFPGRFSGRQFSNSRSEMNVSTLELGDSALYLCASRKDSYEQYFGPGTRLTVT.